This TCR beta chain is drawn from a study of cytomegalovirus exposure and HLA in healthy donors. PCR was performed using 60 Vbeta and 13 Jbeta primers. Only in-frame clones appear in the TCRdb table, and some are missing; sequencing was by immunoSEQ multiplex PCR. The repertoire holds about 220,000 clones, with roughly 70% as singletons. Germline-derived CDR1 and CDR2 are KGHSH and LQKENI. The V and J ends lost 3 bases and 2 bases respectively, with 13 bases between them. The CDR3 runs 16 residues. The sample taken for sequencing was PBMCs. The chain has TRBV18 and TRBJ1-4; tentatively, D is TRBD1 (5 bases). The TCR comes from a woman aged 30 to 39 in good health and CMV-seronegative. The CDR3 spells CASSPLRGATNEKLFF. The CDR3 DNA is TGTGCCAGCTCACCTCTAAGGGGTGCGACTAATGAAAAACTGTTTTTT.